These 8 T cell receptor beta chains share one sample of origin, sequenced in a study of CD8 T cells in Susac syndrome. When the RNA was reverse transcribed, random hexamers were used with an input of about 0.5 to 1 ug. TCRdb re-analysed the immunoSEQ multiplex PCR reads in MiXCR, keeping a single row per CDR3 protein. The sample lists approximately 210,000 distinct CDR3 sequences; roughly 96% were seen once. Sequencing was performed on CD4+ T cells from PBMCs. These receptor sequences come from a human donor with multiple sclerosis.

The J gene is TRBJ2-2, the V gene TRBV3-1; 7 positions agree with TRBD1. CDR1 LGHDT and CDR2 YNNKEL come from the germline V gene (reference sequence). The CDR3 has 16 residues. J was trimmed by 7 bases and V by 0 bases; bases with no gene match: 8. This CDR3 reads CASSQEEGAVDGELFF. The CDR3 nucleotides read TGTGCCAGCAGCCAAGAAGAGGGGGCGGTCGACGGGGAGCTGTTTTTT.

The chain combines TRBV2 with TRBJ2-2; TRBD1 matches at 8 bases. The germline V gene has CDR1 SNHLY and CDR2 FYNNEI. J lost 5 bases, V lost 4 bases, and 3 bases had no gene match. The CDR3 extends over 14 amino acids. CDR3: CASSGQGRTGELFF. The CDR3 nucleotides read TGTGCCAGCAGTGGACAGGGGAGAACCGGGGAGCTGTTTTTT.

The V gene is TRBV20-1, the J gene TRBJ2-1; 10 bases align to TRBD2. The CDR3 totals 12 residues. Germline V gene lookup returns CDR1 DFQATT and CDR2 SNEGSKA (reference sequence). The ends lost 7 bases at V and 10 bases at J; junction bases unmatched: 7. The CDR3 region has the DNA TGCAGTGGGACTAGCGGTTCGAGAGAGCAGTTCTTC. Protein: CSGTSGSREQFF.

This chain links TRBV7-8 with TRBJ2-7; D is possibly TRBD1 or TRBD2 (5 bases each). The V gene's germline CDR1 is SGHVS and CDR2 FQNEAQ. This CDR3 is built from 15 residues. V dropped 5 bases and J dropped 3 bases, with 17 bases sitting between them. CDR3 loop: CASSVAGDQGYEQYF. The CDR3 nucleotides read TGTGCCAGCAGCGTCGCGGGTGATCAGGGCTACGAGCAGTACTTC.

The chain couples TRBV29-1 to TRBJ2-7; 10 bases match TRBD1. Germline V CDR1 and CDR2: SQVTM, ANQGSEA. The CDR3 is 13 residues long. The trim removed 3 bases at V and 6 bases at J, leaving 5 bases unmatched. The DNA of the CDR3 is TGCAGCGTTGAGGCGACAGGGGGCTTCGAGCAGTACTTC. Its protein product is CSVEATGGFEQYF.

The chain is built from TRBV12-3 or TRBV12-4 and TRBJ2-3, with D unresolved. Trimming took 6 bases from V and 1 from J, leaving 8 bases between them. There are 13 residues in the CDR3. The chain's CDR3 is CASRNSGTDTQYF. The CDR3 DNA reads TGTGCCAGCAGAAACTCTGGCACAGATACGCAGTATTTT.

A single count supports this clonotype. The chain employs TRBV3-1 and TRBJ2-1, with 7 positions matching TRBD1. There are 12 residues in the CDR3. Unmatched junction bases numbered 5, after V lost 4 bases and J lost 11 bases. Germline V gives CDR1 LGHDT, CDR2 YNNKEL (reference sequence). This chain's CDR3 is CASSPRDSKQFF. CDR3 coding DNA: TGTGCCAGCAGCCCTCGGGACAGCAAGCAGTTCTTC.

The chain uses TRBV11-3 and TRBJ2-3; TRBD1 is a possible D gene (6 bases). Trimming cost V 4 bases and J 1 base, with 15 bases left between them. The CDR3 extends over 16 amino acids. The germline V gene encodes CDR1 SGHNT and CDR2 YENEEA. CDR3 sequence reads: CASSSSRDTRTDTQYF. The DNA for the CDR3 is TGTGCCAGCAGCTCTAGCCGGGACACCCGCACAGATACGCAGTATTTT.